A selection of T cell receptor beta chains follows, all from one sample in a study of T cell repertoires in cytomegalovirus infection. A single record per CDR3 protein comes from TCRdb applying MiXCR to the reads. The table has about 900,000 distinct CDR3 sequences, more than 25% seen once. Their cognate antigens are unknown. Sequencing used cultured CD8+ T cells from PBMCs, obtained from culture after CMV antigen stimulation. These receptors all come from a human donor in good health (CMV status not recorded). Some clones in this sample may be carry-over from other donors' samples. CDR3s include the opening cysteine and the closing phenylalanine or tryptophan. The D gene is left open where the match is weak. The size of a clone is reported for some rows only, either as once, few or many, or as a class for expanded clones.

clone_size j_call v_call d_call cdr3_aa cdr3_nt
few TRBJ1-5 TRBV6-1 TRBD1 CASSEAPTGRSNQPQHF TGTGCCAGCAGTGAAGCCCCGACAGGGAGGAGCAATCAGCCCCAGCATTTT
few TRBJ2-3 TRBV12-3/TRBV12-4 . CASSPLAWTSTDTQYF TGTGCCAGCAGTCCTCTAGCTTGGACTAGCACAGATACGCAGTATTTT
many TRBJ1-1 TRBV6-1 TRBD1 CASSPSTGGYTEAFF TGTGCCAGCAGTCCCTCGACAGGGGGCTACACTGAAGCTTTCTTT
. TRBJ2-3 TRBV7-2 TRBD1 CASSPWGQGGEDTQYF TGTGCCAGCAGCCCCTGGGGACAGGGAGGGGAAGATACGCAGTATTTT
few TRBJ1-6 TRBV20-1 . CSAPIKGPYNSPLHF TGCAGTGCGCCCATAAAAGGGCCCTATAATTCACCCCTCCACTTT
few TRBJ2-1 TRBV7-2 . CASSTLESSYNEQFF TGTGCCAGCAGTACACTAGAGAGCTCCTACAATGAGCAGTTCTTC
few TRBJ1-1 TRBV19 . CASSIGGYGTEAFF TGTGCCAGTAGTATAGGGGGCTACGGCACTGAAGCTTTCTTT
. TRBJ1-1 TRBV5-5 . CASSVRWETNTEAFF TGTGCCAGCAGCGTAAGGTGGGAGACGAACACTGAAGCTTTCTTT
many TRBJ2-7 TRBV19 . CASSRGTPSSYEQYF TGTGCCAGTAGTAGAGGGACACCGAGCTCCTACGAGCAGTACTTC
. TRBJ2-5 TRBV27 TRBD2 CASSWAGGAETQYF TGTGCCAGCAGTTGGGCGGGGGGGGCAGAGACCCAGTACTTC
. TRBJ2-1 TRBV10-1 . CASSESWVDEQFF TGCGCCAGCAGTGAGTCTTGGGTGGATGAGCAGTTCTTC
few TRBJ1-1 TRBV27 . CASSISGGRANTEAFF TGTGCCAGCAGCATATCTGGCGGCAGGGCGAACACTGAAGCTTTCTTT
. TRBJ2-7 TRBV14 . CASSQDTAYEQYF TGTGCCAGCAGCCAAGACACTGCCTACGAGCAGTACTTC
many TRBJ2-7 TRBV7-9 . CASSSPYEQYF TGTGCCAGCAGCTCCCCCTACGAGCAGTACTTC
few TRBJ2-7 TRBV5-6 . CASSSGDTRNEQYF TGTGCCAGCAGCTCAGGGGACACCCGAAACGAGCAGTACTTC
many TRBJ2-1 TRBV12-3/TRBV12-4 . CASSLGKNEQFF TGTGCCAGCAGCTTAGGAAAGAATGAGCAGTTCTTC
few TRBJ1-2 TRBV19 . CATAQGVSYGYTF TGTGCCACCGCACAGGGTGTATCCTATGGCTACACCTTC
few TRBJ2-3 TRBV6-6 . CASSYIQSTDTQYF TGTGCCAGCAGTTACATCCAGAGCACAGATACGCAGTATTTT
. TRBJ2-1 TRBV20-1 . CSARDRSGVSYNEQFF TGCAGTGCTAGAGATAGGAGTGGGGTGTCCTACAATGAGCAGTTCTTC
. TRBJ1-4 TRBV12-3/TRBV12-4 . CASSFQEVNEKLFF TGTGCCAGCAGTTTTCAGGAGGTTAACGAAAAACTGTTTTTT
few TRBJ1-4 TRBV7-9 TRBD1 CASSPSGTGVHEKLFF TGTGCCAGCAGCCCTAGTGGGACAGGGGTTCATGAAAAACTGTTTTTT
. TRBJ1-6 TRBV20-1 . CSAKGGTALDYNSPLHF TGCAGTGCAAAGGGGGGGACGGCGCTAGATTATAATTCACCCCTCCACTTT
. TRBJ1-6 TRBV6-5 TRBD1 CASSLGTGPNTWSPLHF TGTGCCAGCAGTTTAGGGACAGGGCCAAACACTTGGTCACCCCTCCACTTT
many TRBJ2-2 TRBV7-2 . CASSFVAGSNTGELFF TGTGCCAGCAGCTTTGTGGCAGGAAGCAACACCGGGGAGCTGTTTTTT
. TRBJ2-2 TRBV3-1 TRBD1 CASSQDRRQGPTGELFF TGTGCCAGCAGCCAAGATCGAAGACAGGGCCCCACCGGGGAGCTGTTTTTT
many TRBJ2-1 TRBV6-2/TRBV6-3 TRBD2 CASSYSIGLGIYNEQFF TGTGCCAGCAGTTACTCGATAGGACTAGGTATTTACAATGAGCAGTTCTTC
. TRBJ2-1 TRBV28 . CASSFLPPSYNEQFF TGTGCCAGCAGTTTTCTACCCCCTTCATACAATGAGCAGTTCTTC
few TRBJ2-1 TRBV24-1 . CATSDQKRPGLSYNEQFF TGTGCCACCAGTGATCAAAAACGCCCGGGACTCTCCTACAATGAGCAGTTCTTC
few TRBJ1-1 TRBV20-1 . CSARDVGQTVANTEAFF TGCAGTGCTAGAGATGTCGGACAGACAGTGGCGAACACTGAAGCTTTCTTT
. TRBJ1-6 TRBV10-3 TRBD1 CAIRVDRGPTRTLHF TGTGCCATCAGGGTGGACAGGGGGCCCACGCGTACCCTCCACTTT
. TRBJ1-1 TRBV11-2 . CASSWLRGQSTEAFF TGTGCCAGCAGCTGGCTCCGGGGTCAATCTACTGAAGCTTTCTTT
. TRBJ1-2 TRBV2 TRBD1 CASSGGAGGNYGYTF TGTGCCAGCAGTGGAGGTGCAGGGGGTAACTATGGCTACACCTTC
. TRBJ1-1 TRBV20-1 TRBD1 CSARDRYRGPDTEAFF TGCAGTGCTAGAGATCGATACAGGGGCCCAGACACTGAAGCTTTCTTT
few TRBJ2-3 TRBV18 . CASSPLGLRAEDTQYF TGTGCCAGCTCACCACTTGGGTTGCGAGCTGAAGATACGCAGTATTTT
. TRBJ1-2 TRBV25-1 . CAAGPGIDYGYTF TGTGCCGCGGGACCCGGGATCGACTATGGCTACACCTTC
many TRBJ2-3 TRBV6-1 TRBD2 CASSDRLAGGQRDTQYF TGTGCCAGCAGTGACCGACTAGCGGGGGGGCAAAGAGATACGCAGTATTTT
once TRBJ2-5 TRBV6-5 . CASSYGGGAETQYF TGTGCCAGCAGTTACGGGGGCGGGGCAGAGACCCAGTACTTC
few TRBJ2-3 TRBV3-1 . CASSQDLGPDTQYF TGTGCCAGCAGCCAAGATTTGGGGCCAGATACGCAGTATTTT
many TRBJ2-7 TRBV7-2 TRBD1 CASSFYVGGGYEQYF TGTGCCAGCAGCTTTTATGTAGGGGGCGGCTACGAGCAGTACTTC
. TRBJ1-1 TRBV28 TRBD1 CASSFQTGGITKAFF TGTGCCAGCAGTTTCCAGACAGGGGGCATAACTAAAGCTTTCTTT
. TRBJ2-1 TRBV7-3 . CASSHWGEGIGNEQFF TGTGCCAGCAGCCACTGGGGAGAGGGAATCGGCAATGAGCAGTTCTTC
. TRBJ1-4 TRBV6-1 . CASSESHPGTTNEKLFF TGTGCCAGCAGTGAAAGCCACCCGGGAACAACTAATGAAAAACTGTTTTTT
. TRBJ2-1 TRBV6-5 TRBD2 CASSAGGQNEQFF TGTGCCAGCTCAGCGGGGGGCCAAAATGAGCAGTTCTTC
. TRBJ1-2 TRBV4-1 . CASSQDLTGWGIPYGYTF TGCGCCAGCAGCCAAGATCTTACAGGTTGGGGAATACCCTATGGCTACACCTTC